This T cell receptor (beta chain) stems from a study of siplizumab effects on memory and regulatory T cells. Study-level findings and limits: Naive T cells looked more diverse than memory cells and looked like major alloresponse contributors.

As to this clone: The antigen remains undetermined.

The CDR3 length is 14 residues. The germline V gene encodes CDR1 MNHNS and CDR2 SASEGT. Trimming pared 2 bases from V and 4 bases from J, leaving 11 bases between. TCRdb's copy holds only in-frame clones and misses some; the assay was immunoSEQ multiplex PCR. The sample lists 100,000 to 110,000 clones; about 94% were seen once. The receptor's source is a human donor in good health. The gene calls are TRBV6-1 and TRBJ2-5; D perhaps matches TRBD1 (6 bases). Sequencing was done on a sample of non-Treg CD4+ T cells sorted from blood. The CDR3, as DNA: TGTGCCAGCAGTGAAAGCTTCAGGGGAGAGACCCAGTACTTC. Residues: CASSESFRGETQYF.